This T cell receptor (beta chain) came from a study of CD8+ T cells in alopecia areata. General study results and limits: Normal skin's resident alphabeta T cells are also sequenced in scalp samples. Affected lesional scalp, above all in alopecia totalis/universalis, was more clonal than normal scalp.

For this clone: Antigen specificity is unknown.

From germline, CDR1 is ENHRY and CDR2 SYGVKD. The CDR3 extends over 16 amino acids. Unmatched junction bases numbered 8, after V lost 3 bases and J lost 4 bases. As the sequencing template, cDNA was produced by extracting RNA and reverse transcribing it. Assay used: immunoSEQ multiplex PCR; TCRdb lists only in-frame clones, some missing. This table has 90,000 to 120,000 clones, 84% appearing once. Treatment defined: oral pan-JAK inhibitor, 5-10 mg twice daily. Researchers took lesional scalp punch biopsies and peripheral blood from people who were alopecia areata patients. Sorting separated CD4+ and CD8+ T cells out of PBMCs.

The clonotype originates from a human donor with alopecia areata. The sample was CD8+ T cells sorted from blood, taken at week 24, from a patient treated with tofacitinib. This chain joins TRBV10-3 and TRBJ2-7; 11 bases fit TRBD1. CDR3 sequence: CAISDPGQGAIYEQYF. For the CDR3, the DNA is TGTGCCATCAGTGACCCCGGACAGGGGGCGATATACGAGCAGTACTTC.